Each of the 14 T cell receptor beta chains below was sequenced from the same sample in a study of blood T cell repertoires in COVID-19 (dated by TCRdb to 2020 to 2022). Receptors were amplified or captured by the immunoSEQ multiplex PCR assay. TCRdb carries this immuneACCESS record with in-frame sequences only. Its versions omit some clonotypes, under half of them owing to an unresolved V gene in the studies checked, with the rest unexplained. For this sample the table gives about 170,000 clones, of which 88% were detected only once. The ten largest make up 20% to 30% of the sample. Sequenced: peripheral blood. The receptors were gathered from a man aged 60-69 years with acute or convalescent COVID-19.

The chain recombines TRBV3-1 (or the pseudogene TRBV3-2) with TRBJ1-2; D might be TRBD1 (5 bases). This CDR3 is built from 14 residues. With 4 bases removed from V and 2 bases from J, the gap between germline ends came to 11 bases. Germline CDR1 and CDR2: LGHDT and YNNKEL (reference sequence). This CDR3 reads CASSPTRVNYGYTF. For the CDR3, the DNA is TGTGCCAGCAGCCCGACCAGGGTGAACTATGGCTACACCTTC.

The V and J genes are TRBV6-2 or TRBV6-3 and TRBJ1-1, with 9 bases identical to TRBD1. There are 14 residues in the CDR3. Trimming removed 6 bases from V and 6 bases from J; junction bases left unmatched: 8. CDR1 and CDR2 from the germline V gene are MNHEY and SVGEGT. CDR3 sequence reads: CASSNTGGRAEAFF. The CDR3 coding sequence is TGTGCCAGCAGCAATACAGGGGGCCGAGCTGAAGCTTTCTTT.

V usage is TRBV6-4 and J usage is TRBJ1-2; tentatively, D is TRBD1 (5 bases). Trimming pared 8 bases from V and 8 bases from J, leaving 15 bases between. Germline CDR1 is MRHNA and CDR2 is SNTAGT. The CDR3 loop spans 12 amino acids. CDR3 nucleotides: TGTGCCAGCTCCTCCGGGGGTGAGGGCTACACCTTC. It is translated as CASSSGGEGYTF.

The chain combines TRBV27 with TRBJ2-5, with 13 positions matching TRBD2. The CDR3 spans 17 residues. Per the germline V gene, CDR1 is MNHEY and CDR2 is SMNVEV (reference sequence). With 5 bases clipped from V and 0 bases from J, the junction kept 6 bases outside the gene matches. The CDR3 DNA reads TGTGCCAGCAGTCCACTGACTAGCGGGGGGTACCAAGAGACCCAGTACTTC. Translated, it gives CASSPLTSGGYQETQYF.

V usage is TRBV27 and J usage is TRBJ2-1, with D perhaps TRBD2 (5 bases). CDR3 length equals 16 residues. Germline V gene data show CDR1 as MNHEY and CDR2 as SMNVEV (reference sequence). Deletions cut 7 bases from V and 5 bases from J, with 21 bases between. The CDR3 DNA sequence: TGTGCCAGCACCCCCATGGGAAGCGGAATGGACAATGAGCAGTTCTTC. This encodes CASTPMGSGMDNEQFF.

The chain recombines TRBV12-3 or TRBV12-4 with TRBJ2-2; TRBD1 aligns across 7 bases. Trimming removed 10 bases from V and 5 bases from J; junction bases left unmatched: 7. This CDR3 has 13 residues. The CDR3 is CATRDRATGELFF. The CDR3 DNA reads TGTGCCACCCGGGACAGAGCTACCGGGGAGCTGTTTTTT.

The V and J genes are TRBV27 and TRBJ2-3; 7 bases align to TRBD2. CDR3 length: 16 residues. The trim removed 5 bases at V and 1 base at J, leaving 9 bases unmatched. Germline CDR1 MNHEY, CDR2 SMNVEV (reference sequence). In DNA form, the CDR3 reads TGTGCCAGCAGTCCCCGCGCAGGGAGGGGCACAGATACGCAGTATTTT. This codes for CASSPRAGRGTDTQYF.

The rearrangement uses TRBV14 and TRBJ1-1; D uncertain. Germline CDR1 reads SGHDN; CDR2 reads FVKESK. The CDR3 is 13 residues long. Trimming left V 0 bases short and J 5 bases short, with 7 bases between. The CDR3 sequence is CASSQDRYTEAFF. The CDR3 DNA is TGTGCCAGCAGCCAAGATCGGTATACTGAAGCTTTCTTT.

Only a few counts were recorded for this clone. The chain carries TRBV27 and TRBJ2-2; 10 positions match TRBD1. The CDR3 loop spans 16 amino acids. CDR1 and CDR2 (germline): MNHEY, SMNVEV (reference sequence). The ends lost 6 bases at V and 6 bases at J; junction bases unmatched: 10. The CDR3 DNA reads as TGTGCCAGCAGACCCCCGGGACAGGGGCTTCCCGGGGAGCTGTTTTTT. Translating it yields CASRPPGQGLPGELFF.

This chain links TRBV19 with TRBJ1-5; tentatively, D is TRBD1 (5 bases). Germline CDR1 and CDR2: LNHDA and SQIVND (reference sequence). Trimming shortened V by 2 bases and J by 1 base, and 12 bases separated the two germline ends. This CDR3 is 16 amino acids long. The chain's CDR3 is CASSISTAASNQPQHF. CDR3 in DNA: TGTGCCAGTAGTATATCGACAGCTGCAAGCAATCAGCCCCAGCATTTT. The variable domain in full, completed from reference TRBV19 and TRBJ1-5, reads DGGITQSPKYLFRKEGQNVTLSCEQNLNHDAMYWYRQDPGQGLRLIYYSQIVNDFQKGDIAEGYSVSREKKESFPLTVTSAQKNPTAFYLCASSISTAASNQPQHFGDGTRLSIL.

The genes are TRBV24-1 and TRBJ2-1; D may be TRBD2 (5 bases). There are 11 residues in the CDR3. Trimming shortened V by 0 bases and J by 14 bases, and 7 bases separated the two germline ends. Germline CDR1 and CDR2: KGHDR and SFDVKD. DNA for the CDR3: TGTGCCACCAGTGATTTGACTAGGGAGTTCTTC. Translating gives CATSDLTREFF.

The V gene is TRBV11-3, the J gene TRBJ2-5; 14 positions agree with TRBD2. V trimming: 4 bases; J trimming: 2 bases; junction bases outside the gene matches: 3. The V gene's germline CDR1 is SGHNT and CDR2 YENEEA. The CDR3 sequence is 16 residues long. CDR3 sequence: CASSSRLAGGQETQYF. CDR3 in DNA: TGTGCCAGCAGCTCACGACTAGCGGGAGGGCAAGAGACCCAGTACTTC. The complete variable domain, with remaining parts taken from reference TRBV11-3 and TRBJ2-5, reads EAGVVQSPRYKIIEKKQPVAFWCNPISGHNTLYWYLQNLGQGPELLIRYENEEAVDDSQLPKDRFSAERLKGVDSTLKIQPAELGDSAVYLCASSSRLAGGQETQYFGPGTRLLVL.

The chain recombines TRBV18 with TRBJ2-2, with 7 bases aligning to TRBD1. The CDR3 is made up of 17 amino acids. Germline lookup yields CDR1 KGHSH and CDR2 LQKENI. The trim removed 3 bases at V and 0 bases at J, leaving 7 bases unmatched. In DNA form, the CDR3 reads TGTGCCAGCTCACCCGGGACAGCGACGGCGAACACCGGGGAGCTGTTTTTT. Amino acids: CASSPGTATANTGELFF.

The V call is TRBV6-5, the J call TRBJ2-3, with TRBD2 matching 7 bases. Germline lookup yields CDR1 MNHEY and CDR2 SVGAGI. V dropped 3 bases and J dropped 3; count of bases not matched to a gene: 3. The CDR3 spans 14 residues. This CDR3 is CASSYRGVTDTQYF. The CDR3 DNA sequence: TGTGCCAGCAGTTATCGGGGGGTAACAGATACGCAGTATTTT.